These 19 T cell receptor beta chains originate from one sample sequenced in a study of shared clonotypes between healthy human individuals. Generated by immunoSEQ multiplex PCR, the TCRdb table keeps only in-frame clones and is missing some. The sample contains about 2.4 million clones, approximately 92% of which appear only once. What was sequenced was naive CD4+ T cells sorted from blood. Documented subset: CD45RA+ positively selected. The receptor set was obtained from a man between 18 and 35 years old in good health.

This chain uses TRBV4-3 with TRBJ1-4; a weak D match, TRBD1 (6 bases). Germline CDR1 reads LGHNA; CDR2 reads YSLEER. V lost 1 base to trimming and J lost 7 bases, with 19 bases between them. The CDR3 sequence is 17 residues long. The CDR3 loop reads CASSQGGRWQGGEKLFF. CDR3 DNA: TGCGCCAGCAGCCAAGGGGGGCGTTGGCAGGGCGGTGAAAAACTGTTTTTT.

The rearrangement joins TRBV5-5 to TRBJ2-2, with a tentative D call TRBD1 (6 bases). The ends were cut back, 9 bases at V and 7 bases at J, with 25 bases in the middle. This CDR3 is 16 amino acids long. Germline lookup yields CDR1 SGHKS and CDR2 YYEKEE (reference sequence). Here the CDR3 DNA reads TGTGCCACCGCAAAGCTACCGGGACAACCGCTCGGGGAGCTGTTTTTT. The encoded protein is CATAKLPGQPLGELFF.

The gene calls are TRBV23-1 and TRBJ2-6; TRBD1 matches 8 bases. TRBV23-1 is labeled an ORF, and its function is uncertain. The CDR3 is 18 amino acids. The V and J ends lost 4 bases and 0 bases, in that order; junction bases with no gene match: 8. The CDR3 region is CASSLPGQENSGANVLTF. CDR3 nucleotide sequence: TGCGCCAGCAGTCTCCCGGGACAGGAAAACTCTGGGGCCAACGTCCTGACTTTC.

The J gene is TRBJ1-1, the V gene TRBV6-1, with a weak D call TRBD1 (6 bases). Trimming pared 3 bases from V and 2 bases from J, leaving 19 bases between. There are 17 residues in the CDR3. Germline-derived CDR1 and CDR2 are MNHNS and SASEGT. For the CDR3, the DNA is TGTGCCAGCAGTGAGCAGCTCACAGGGACCCTTAACACTGAAGCTTTCTTT. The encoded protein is CASSEQLTGTLNTEAFF.

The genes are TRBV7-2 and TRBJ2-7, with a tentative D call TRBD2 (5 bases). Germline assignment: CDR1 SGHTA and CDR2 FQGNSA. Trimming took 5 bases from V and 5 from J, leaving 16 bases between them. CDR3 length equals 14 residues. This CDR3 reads CASSLNRGSHEQYF. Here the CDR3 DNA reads TGTGCCAGCAGCCTAAACCGGGGATCCCACGAGCAGTACTTC.

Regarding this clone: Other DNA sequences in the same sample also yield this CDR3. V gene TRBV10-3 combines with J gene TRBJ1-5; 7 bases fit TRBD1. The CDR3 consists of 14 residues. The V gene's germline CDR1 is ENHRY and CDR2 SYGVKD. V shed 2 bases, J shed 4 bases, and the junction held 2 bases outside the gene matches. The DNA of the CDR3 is TGTGCCATCAGTGAGGACAGGGTGAATCAGCCCCAGCATTTT. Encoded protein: CAISEDRVNQPQHF.

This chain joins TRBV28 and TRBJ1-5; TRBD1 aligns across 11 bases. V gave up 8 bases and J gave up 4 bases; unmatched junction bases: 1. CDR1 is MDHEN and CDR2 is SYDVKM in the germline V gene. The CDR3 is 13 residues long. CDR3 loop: CASGDRGNQPQHF. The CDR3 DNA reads TGTGCCAGCGGGGACAGGGGGAATCAGCCCCAGCATTTT.

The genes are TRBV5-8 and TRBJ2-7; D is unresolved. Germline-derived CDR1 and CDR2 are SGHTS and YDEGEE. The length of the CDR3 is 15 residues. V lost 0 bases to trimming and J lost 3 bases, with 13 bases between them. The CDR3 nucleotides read TGTGCCAGCAGCTTGGTTCGGACCCTCAGCTACGAGCAGTACTTC. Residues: CASSLVRTLSYEQYF. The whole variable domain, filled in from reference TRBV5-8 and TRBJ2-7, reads EAGVTQSPTHLIKTRGQQATLRCSPISGHTSVYWYQQALGLGLQFLLWYDEGEERNRGNFPPRFSGRQFPNYSSELNVNALELEDSALYLCASSLVRTLSYEQYFGPGTRLTVT.

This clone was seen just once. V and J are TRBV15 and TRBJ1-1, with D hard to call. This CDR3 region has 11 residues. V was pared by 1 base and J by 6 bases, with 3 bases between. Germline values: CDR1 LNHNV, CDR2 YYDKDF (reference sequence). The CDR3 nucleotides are TGTGCCACCAGCAGAGGTTCTGAAGCTTTCTTT. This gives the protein CATSRGSEAFF.

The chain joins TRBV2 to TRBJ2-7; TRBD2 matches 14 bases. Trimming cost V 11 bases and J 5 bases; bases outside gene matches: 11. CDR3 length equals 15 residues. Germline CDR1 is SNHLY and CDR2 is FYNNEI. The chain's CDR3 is CARRGTSGSINEQYF. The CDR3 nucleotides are TGTGCCCGGAGGGGGACTAGCGGGAGTATCAACGAGCAGTACTTC.

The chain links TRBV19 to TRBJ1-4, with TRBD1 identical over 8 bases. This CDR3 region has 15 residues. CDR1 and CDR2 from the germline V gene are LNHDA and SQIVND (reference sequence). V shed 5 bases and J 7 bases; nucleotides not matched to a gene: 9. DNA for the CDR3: TGTGCCAGTAGTGAGCCTCGGACAGGGAGTGAAAAACTGTTTTTT. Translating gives CASSEPRTGSEKLFF. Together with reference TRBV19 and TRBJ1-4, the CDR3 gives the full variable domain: DGGITQSPKYLFRKEGQNVTLSCEQNLNHDAMYWYRQDPGQGLRLIYYSQIVNDFQKGDIAEGYSVSREKKESFPLTVTSAQKNPTAFYLCASSEPRTGSEKLFFGSGTQLSVL.

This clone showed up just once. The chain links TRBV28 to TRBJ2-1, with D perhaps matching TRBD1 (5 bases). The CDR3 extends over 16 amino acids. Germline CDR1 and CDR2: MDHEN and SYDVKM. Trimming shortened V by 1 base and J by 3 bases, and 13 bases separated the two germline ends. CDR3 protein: CASSLYQTDYYNEQFF. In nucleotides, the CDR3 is TGTGCCAGCAGTTTATATCAGACAGATTACTACAATGAGCAGTTCTTC.

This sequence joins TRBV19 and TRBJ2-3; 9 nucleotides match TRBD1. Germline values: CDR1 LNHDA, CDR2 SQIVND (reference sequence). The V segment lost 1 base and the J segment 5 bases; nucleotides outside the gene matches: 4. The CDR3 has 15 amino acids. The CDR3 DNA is TGTGCCAGTAGTATAGGACAGGGGGAGATAGATACGCAGTATTTT. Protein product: CASSIGQGEIDTQYF.

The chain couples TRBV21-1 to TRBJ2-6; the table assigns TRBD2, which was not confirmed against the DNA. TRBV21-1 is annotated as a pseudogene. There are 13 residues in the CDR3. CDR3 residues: CADEGSGANVLTF. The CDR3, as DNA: TGTGCAGACGAGGGCTCTGGGGCCAACGTCCTGACTTTC.

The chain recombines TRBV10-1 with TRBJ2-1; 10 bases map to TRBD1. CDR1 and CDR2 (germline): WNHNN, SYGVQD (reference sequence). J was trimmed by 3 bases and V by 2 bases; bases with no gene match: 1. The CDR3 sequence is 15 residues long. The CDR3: CASSERDRGYNEQFF. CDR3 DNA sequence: TGCGCCAGCAGTGAGAGGGACAGGGGCTACAATGAGCAGTTCTTC.

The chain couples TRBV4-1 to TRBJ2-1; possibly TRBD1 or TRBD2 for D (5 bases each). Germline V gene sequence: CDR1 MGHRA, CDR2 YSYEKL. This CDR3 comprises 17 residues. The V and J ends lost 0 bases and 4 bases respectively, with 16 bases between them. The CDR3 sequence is CASSQDRGGPLYNEQFF. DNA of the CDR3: TGCGCCAGCAGCCAAGACCGTGGGGGTCCCCTTTACAATGAGCAGTTCTTC.

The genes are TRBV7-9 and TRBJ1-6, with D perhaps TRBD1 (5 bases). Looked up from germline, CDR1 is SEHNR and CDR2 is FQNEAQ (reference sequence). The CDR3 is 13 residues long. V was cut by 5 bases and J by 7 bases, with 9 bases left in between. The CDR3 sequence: CASSPGINSPLHF. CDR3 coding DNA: TGTGCCAGCAGCCCAGGGATCAATTCACCCCTCCACTTT.

The DNA for the CDR3 is TGTGCCAGCAGCCTGGGACTAGCGAATGAGCAGTTCTTC. It encodes CASSLGLANEQFF. V and J are TRBV7-9 and TRBJ2-1, with TRBD2 matching over 10 bases. The CDR3 totals 13 residues. V shed 5 bases and J 7 bases; nucleotides not matched to a gene: 2. The V gene's germline CDR1 is SEHNR and CDR2 FQNEAQ (reference sequence).

The CDR3 nucleotides read TGTGCCAGCAGGCCGACAGGCCGTAATGAAAAACTGTTTTTT. The encoded protein is CASRPTGRNEKLFF. This rearrangement joins TRBV6-5 to TRBJ1-4; tentative D call: TRBD1 (6 bases). The V end was cut by 6 bases, the J end by 4 bases, with 12 bases between. Germline V gene sequence: CDR1 MNHEY, CDR2 SVGAGI. The CDR3 runs to 14 residues.